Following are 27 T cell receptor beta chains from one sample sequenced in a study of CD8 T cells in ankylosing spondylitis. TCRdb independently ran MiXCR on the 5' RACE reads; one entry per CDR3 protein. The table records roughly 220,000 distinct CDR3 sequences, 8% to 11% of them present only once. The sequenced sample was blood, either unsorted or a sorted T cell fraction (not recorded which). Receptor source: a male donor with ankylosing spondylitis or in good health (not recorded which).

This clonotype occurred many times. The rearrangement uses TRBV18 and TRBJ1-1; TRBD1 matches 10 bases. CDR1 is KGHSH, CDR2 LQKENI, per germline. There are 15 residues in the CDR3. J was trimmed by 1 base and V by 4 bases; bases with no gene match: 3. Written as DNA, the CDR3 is TGTGCCAGCTCACTTAGGACAGGGGGGAACACTGAAGCTTTCTTT. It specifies CASSLRTGGNTEAFF.

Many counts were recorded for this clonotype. The CDR3 DNA reads as TGCAGCGTTGCCCAAAACAGGGACACTGAAGCTTTCTTT. Residues: CSVAQNRDTEAFF. This chain connects TRBV29-1 to TRBJ1-1; D is perhaps TRBD1 (6 bases). The CDR3 totals 13 residues. The V end lost 4 bases, the J end lost 3 bases, and 12 bases lay between the germline ends. Germline V lookup: CDR1 SQVTM, CDR2 ANQGSEA. The entire variable domain, with the rest obtained from reference TRBV29-1 and TRBJ1-1, is as follows: SAVISQKPSRDICQRGTSLTIQCQVDSQVTMMFWYRQQPGQSLTLIATANQGSEATYESGFVIDKFPISRPNLTFSTLTVSNMSPEDSSIYLCSVAQNRDTEAFFGQGTRLTVV.

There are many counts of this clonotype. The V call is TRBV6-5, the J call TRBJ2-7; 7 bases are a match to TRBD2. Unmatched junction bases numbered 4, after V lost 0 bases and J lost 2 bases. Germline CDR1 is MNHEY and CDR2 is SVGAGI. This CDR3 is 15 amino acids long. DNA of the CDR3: TGTGCCAGCAGTTACTCGGTGGCGGGGGCCTACGAGCAGTACTTC. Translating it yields CASSYSVAGAYEQYF.

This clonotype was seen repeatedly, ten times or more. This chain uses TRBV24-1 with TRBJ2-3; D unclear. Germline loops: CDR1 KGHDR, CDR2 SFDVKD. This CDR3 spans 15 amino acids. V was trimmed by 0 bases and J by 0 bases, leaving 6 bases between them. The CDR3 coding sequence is TGTGCCACCAGTGATTTGGGCGAAAGCACAGATACGCAGTATTTT. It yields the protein CATSDLGESTDTQYF.

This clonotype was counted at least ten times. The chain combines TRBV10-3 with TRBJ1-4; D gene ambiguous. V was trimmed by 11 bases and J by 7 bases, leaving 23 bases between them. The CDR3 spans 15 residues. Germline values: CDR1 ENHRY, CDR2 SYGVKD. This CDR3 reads CAVNASVGVGEKLFF. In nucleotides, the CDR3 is TGTGCCGTCAATGCCTCGGTGGGAGTGGGTGAAAAACTGTTTTTT.

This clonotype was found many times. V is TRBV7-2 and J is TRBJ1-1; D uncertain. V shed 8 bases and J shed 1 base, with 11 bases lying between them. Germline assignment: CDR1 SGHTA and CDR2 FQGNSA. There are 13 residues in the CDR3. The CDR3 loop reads CASVDQPNTEAFF. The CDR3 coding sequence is TGTGCCAGCGTCGATCAACCGAACACTGAAGCTTTCTTT.

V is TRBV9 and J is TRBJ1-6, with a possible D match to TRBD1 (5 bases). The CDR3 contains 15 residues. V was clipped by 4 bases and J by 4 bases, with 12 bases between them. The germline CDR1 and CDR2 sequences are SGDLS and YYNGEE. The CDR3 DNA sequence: TGTGCCAGCAGCCCCGACGACAGTTATAATTCACCCCTCCACTTT. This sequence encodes CASSPDDSYNSPLHF.

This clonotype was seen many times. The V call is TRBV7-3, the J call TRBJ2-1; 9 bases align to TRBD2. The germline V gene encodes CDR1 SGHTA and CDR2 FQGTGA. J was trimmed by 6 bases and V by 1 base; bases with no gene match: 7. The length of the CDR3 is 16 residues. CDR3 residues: CASSLNGGGATNEQFF. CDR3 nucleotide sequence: TGTGCCAGCAGCTTAAATGGCGGGGGGGCCACCAATGAGCAGTTCTTC.

CDR3 in DNA: TGCAGTGTCCCGGGGGGGCCGACGCCAGATACGCAGTATTTT. It translates to CSVPGGPTPDTQYF. This chain joins TRBV20-1 and TRBJ2-3, with TRBD2 matching over 8 bases. Unmatched junction bases numbered 10, after V lost 7 bases and J lost 4 bases. Germline V gene lookup returns CDR1 DFQATT and CDR2 SNEGSKA (reference sequence). This CDR3 has 14 amino acids.

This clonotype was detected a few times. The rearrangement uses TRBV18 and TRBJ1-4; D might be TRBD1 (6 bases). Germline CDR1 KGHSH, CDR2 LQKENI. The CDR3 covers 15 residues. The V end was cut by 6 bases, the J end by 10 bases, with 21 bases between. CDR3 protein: CASSPEGGLLGKLFF. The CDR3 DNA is TGTGCCAGCTCCCCAGAGGGGGGTCTGCTTGGAAAACTGTTTTTT. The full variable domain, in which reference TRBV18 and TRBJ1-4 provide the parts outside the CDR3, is NAGVMQNPRHLVRRRGQEARLRCSPMKGHSHVYWYRQLPEEGLKFMVYLQKENIIDESGMPKERFSAEFPKEGPSILRIQQVVRGDSAAYFCASSPEGGLLGKLFFGSGTQLSVL.

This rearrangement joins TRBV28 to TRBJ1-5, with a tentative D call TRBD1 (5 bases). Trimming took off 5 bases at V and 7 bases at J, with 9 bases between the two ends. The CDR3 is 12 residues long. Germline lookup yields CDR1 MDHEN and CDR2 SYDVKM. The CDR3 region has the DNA TGTGCCAGCAGTCCCTGGGGGCAGCCCCAGCATTTT. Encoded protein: CASSPWGQPQHF.

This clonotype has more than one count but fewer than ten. The CDR3 nucleotides read TGTGCCAGCAGTCAATGGGGCGGGGAACCAATTTACTCCTACAATGAGCAGTTCTTC. Translation gives CASSQWGGEPIYSYNEQFF. This rearrangement joins TRBV27 to TRBJ2-1; D possibly corresponds to TRBD2 (6 bases). Trimming took 5 bases from V and 0 from J, leaving 23 bases between them. CDR3 length: 19 amino acids. Germline assignment: CDR1 MNHEY and CDR2 SMNVEV (reference sequence).

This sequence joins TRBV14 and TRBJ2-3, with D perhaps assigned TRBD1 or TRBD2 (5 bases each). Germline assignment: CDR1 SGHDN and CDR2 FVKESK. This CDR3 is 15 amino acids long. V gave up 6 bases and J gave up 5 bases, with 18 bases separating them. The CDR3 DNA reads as TGTGCCAGCAGTCAACTAGGGGCCCCTCGAGATACGCAGTATTTT. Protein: CASSQLGAPRDTQYF.

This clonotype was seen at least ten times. CDR3 nucleotide sequence: TGCAGTGCTTCAGGGGGCCGTCAGCCCCAGCATTTT. Translated, it gives CSASGGRQPQHF. J is TRBJ1-5 and V is TRBV20-1, with 8 bases aligning to TRBD1. The germline V gene encodes CDR1 DFQATT and CDR2 SNEGSKA (reference sequence). Trimming cost V 5 bases and J 6 bases; bases outside gene matches: 3. The CDR3 totals 12 residues.

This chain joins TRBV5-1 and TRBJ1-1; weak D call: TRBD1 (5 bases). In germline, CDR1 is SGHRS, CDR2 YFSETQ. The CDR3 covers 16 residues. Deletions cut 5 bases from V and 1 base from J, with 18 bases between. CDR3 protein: CASRLDAGAQNTEAFF. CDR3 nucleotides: TGCGCCAGCAGGCTTGACGCCGGGGCGCAGAACACTGAAGCTTTCTTT.

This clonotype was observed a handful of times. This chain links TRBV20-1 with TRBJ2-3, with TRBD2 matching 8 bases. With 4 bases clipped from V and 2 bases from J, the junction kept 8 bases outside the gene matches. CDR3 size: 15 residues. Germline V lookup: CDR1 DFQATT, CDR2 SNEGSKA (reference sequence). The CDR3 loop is CSAKAGGPNTDTQYF. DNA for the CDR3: TGCAGTGCTAAGGCGGGGGGACCAAACACAGATACGCAGTATTTT.

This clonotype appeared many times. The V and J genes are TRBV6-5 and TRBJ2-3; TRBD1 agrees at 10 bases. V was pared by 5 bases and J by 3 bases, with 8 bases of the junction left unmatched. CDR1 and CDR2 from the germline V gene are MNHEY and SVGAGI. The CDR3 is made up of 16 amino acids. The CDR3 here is CASSLNPDRGTDTQYF. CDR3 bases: TGTGCCAGCAGTCTGAACCCGGACAGGGGGACAGATACGCAGTATTTT.

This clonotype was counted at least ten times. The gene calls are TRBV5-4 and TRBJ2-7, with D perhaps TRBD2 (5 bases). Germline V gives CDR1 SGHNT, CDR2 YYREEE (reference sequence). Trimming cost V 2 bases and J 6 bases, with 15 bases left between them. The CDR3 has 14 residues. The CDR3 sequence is CASSLTTLASEQYF. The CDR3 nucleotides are TGTGCCAGCAGCTTAACCACCCTAGCATCCGAGCAGTACTTC.

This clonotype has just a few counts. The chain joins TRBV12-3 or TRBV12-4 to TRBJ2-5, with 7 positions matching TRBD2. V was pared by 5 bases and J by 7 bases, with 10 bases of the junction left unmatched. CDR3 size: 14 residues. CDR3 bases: TGTGCCAGCAGTCCCCGAGAGCGGGGTTTGACCCAGTACTTC. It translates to CASSPRERGLTQYF.

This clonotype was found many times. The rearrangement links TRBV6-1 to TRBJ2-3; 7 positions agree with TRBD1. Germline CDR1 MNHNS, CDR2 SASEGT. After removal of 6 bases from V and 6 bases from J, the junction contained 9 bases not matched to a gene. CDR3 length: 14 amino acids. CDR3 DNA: TGTGCCAGCAGAACAGGGGCCGCAGGGGATACGCAGTATTTT. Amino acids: CASRTGAAGDTQYF.

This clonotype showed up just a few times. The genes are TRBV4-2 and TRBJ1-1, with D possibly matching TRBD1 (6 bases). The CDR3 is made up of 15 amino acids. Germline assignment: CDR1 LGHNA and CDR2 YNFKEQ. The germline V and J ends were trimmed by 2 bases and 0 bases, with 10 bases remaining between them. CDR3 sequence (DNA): TGTGCCAGCAGCCAAAAGACAGGAATGAACACTGAAGCTTTCTTT. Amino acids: CASSQKTGMNTEAFF.

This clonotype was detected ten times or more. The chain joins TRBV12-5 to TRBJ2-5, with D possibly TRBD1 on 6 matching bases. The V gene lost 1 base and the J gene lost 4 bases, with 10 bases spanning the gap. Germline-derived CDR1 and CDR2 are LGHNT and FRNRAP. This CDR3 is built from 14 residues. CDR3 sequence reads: CASGLDRVRETQYF. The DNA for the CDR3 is TGTGCTAGTGGTTTGGACAGGGTACGAGAGACCCAGTACTTC.

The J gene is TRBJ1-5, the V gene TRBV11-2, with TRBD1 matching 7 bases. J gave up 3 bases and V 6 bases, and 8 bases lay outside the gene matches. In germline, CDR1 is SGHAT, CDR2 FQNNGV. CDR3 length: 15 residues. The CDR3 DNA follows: TGTGCCAGCAGTCCCGGACAGGCCTTCAATCAGCCCCAGCATTTT. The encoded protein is CASSPGQAFNQPQHF.

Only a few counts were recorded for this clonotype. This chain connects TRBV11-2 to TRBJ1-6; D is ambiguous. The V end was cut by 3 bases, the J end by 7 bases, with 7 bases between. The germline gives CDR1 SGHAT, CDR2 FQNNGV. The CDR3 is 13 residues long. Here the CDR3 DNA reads TGTGCCAGCAGCTTTCAACAGAATTCACCCCTCCACTTT. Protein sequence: CASSFQQNSPLHF.

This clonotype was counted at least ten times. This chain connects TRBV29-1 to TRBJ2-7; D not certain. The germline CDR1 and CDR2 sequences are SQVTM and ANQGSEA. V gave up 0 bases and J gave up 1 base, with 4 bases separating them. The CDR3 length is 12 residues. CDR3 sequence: CSVEDISYEQYF. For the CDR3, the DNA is TGCAGCGTTGAAGACATTTCCTACGAGCAGTACTTC.

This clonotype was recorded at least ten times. The CDR3 DNA sequence: TGCGCCAGCAGCCCGGACAGTAATAGCAATCAGCCCCAGCATTTT. It specifies CASSPDSNSNQPQHF. The chain joins TRBV5-1 to TRBJ1-5; D possibly corresponds to TRBD1 (6 bases). Germline V CDR1 and CDR2: SGHRS, YFSETQ. The CDR3 has 15 residues. The V end was cut by 4 bases, the J end by 0 bases, with 11 bases between.

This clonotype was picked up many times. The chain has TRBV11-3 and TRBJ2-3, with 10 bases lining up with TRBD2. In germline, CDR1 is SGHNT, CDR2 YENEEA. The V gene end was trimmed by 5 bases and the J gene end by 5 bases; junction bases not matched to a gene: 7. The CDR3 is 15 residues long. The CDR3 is CASSRTSGAVDTQYF. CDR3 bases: TGTGCCAGCAGCCGCACTAGCGGGGCCGTAGATACGCAGTATTTT.